The source of this T cell receptor beta chain is a study of blood T cell repertoires in COVID-19. The CDR3 contains 15 residues. Germline V lookup: CDR1 SGHKS, CDR2 YYEKEE (reference sequence). Trimming cost V 5 bases and J 5 bases; bases outside gene matches: 7. Sequencing was performed with immunoSEQ multiplex PCR; in TCRdb, only in-frame clones are kept and a portion is missing. Of roughly 87,000 clones listed, over 75% are singletons. This chain joins TRBV5-5 and TRBJ2-3; TRBD2 aligns across 11 bases. Sequenced input: peripheral blood. The clonotype was recovered from an older woman with acute or convalescent COVID-19. The CDR3, as DNA: TGTGCCAGCAGGTCTAGCGGGGGGCGGGGAGATACGCAGTATTTT. Translated, it gives CASRSSGGRGDTQYF.